The 14 T cell receptor beta chains below all came from one sample that was sequenced in a study of T cell clones after liver transplantation. The method was immunoSEQ multiplex PCR; TCRdb's version includes in-frame clones alone and lacks a portion of them. The repertoire has 65,000 to 95,000 clones, about four fifths of them found once; the top ten carry roughly 0.54%. The sequencing used CD4+ T cells from blood, collected before liver transplant. The origin of the receptors is a human donor who received a liver transplant.

This clone has more than one count but fewer than ten. The V and J genes are TRBV10-1 and TRBJ2-5; no clear D gene. Germline loops: CDR1 WNHNN, CDR2 SYGVQD (reference sequence). The CDR3 sequence is 12 residues long. V was shortened by 7 bases and J by 2 bases, with 8 bases between the two germline ends. The DNA for the CDR3 is TGCGCCAGCACCAGGAATCAAGAGACCCAGTACTTC. Translation: CASTRNQETQYF.

CDR3 coding DNA: TGTGCCAGCAGTGACAAGGGCGGGAGGGCAGATACGCAGTATTTT. This codes for CASSDKGGRADTQYF. The J gene is TRBJ2-3, the V gene TRBV6-4; TRBD2 agrees at 9 bases. The CDR3 has 15 amino acids. Per germline, CDR1 MRHNA and CDR2 SNTAGT. Trimming at V came to 2 bases and at J to 4 bases, leaving 4 bases not matched to a gene.

The V gene is TRBV28, the J gene TRBJ2-1, with D unresolved. V lost 6 bases to trimming and J lost 2 bases, with 14 bases between them. The CDR3 consists of 15 residues. Germline loops: CDR1 MDHEN, CDR2 SYDVKM. In DNA, the CDR3 is TGTGCCAGCAGCCAACCTGGACGGACCTACAATGAGCAGTTCTTC. Amino acid sequence: CASSQPGRTYNEQFF.

This clone was picked up one time. CDR3: CASSPQGEALYNEQFF. DNA for the CDR3: TGCGCCAGCAGCCCCCAGGGGGAGGCTTTGTACAATGAGCAGTTCTTC. The chain couples TRBV5-1 to TRBJ2-1; D perhaps matches TRBD1 (7 bases). V shed 4 bases and J shed 4 bases, with 18 bases lying between them. CDR3 length: 16 amino acids. Per germline, CDR1 SGHRS and CDR2 YFSETQ. Combining the CDR3 with reference TRBV5-1 and TRBJ2-1 gives the whole variable domain KAGVTQTPRYLIKTRGQQVTLSCSPISGHRSVSWYQQTPGQGLQFLFEYFSETQRNKGNFPGRFSGRQFSNSRSEMNVSTLELGDSALYLCASSPQGEALYNEQFFGPGTRLTVL.

This clone was observed a few times. The chain has TRBV6-1 and TRBJ2-7, with TRBD1 identical over 7 bases. The CDR3 sequence is 14 residues long. CDR1 MNHNS and CDR2 SASEGT come from the germline V gene. The V segment lost 7 bases and the J segment 4 bases; nucleotides outside the gene matches: 10. CDR3 sequence: CASKGTAGEYEQYF. The CDR3 nucleotides read TGTGCCAGCAAGGGGACAGCCGGTGAATACGAGCAGTACTTC.

The V call is TRBV19, the J call TRBJ1-5; D gene ambiguous. Trimming removed 4 bases from V and 6 bases from J, with 16 bases in between. The CDR3 is 15 amino acids. The germline CDR1 and CDR2 sequences are LNHDA and SQIVND (reference sequence). The DNA of the CDR3 is TGTGCCAGTAGTAACCCGGACGGGTCTATTCAGCCCCAGCATTTT. Its translation: CASSNPDGSIQPQHF. The full variable domain, with the rest looked up from reference TRBV19 and TRBJ1-5, is DGGITQSPKYLFRKEGQNVTLSCEQNLNHDAMYWYRQDPGQGLRLIYYSQIVNDFQKGDIAEGYSVSREKKESFPLTVTSAQKNPTAFYLCASSNPDGSIQPQHFGDGTRLSIL.

Concerning this clone itself: This same CDR3 is encoded by further DNA sequences in the sample. The chain combines TRBV5-6 with TRBJ1-2; no clear D gene. The CDR3 totals 13 residues. With 2 bases removed from V and 8 bases from J, the gap between germline ends came to 13 bases. Germline CDR1 reads SGHDT; CDR2 reads YYEEEE. In DNA form, the CDR3 reads TGTGCCAGCAGCTTTGGCACTGTGGACGGCTACACCTTC. Translating it yields CASSFGTVDGYTF.

The V call is TRBV7-9, the J call TRBJ1-3, with 8 bases fitting TRBD1. V lost 5 bases, J lost 0 bases, and 9 bases stayed unmatched. Germline-derived CDR1 and CDR2 are SEHNR and FQNEAQ (reference sequence). The length of the CDR3 is 17 residues. CDR3 sequence reads: CASSAGTGLISGNTIYF. In DNA, the CDR3 is TGTGCCAGCAGCGCCGGGACAGGCTTAATCTCTGGAAACACCATATATTTT.

The rearrangement links TRBV9 to TRBJ2-2; D is ambiguous. The CDR3 has 17 residues. The germline gives CDR1 SGDLS, CDR2 YYNGEE. Trimming removed 0 bases from V and 4 bases from J, with 16 bases in between. CDR3 DNA: TGTGCCAGCAGCGTAGGGGCGCACCTACCATCCACCGGGGAGCTGTTTTTT. Encoded protein: CASSVGAHLPSTGELFF.

The chain uses TRBV7-2 and TRBJ1-2, with 7 bases identical to TRBD1. The CDR3 loop spans 15 amino acids. Germline V CDR1 and CDR2: SGHTA, FQGNSA. V trimming: 6 bases; J trimming: 4 bases; junction bases outside the gene matches: 11. The CDR3 DNA sequence: TGTGCCAGCAGTTGGCATCAGGGGGGAGGCTATGGCTACACCTTC. Protein sequence: CASSWHQGGGYGYTF.

The chain uses TRBV5-4 and TRBJ1-1; TRBD1 agrees at 7 bases. CDR1 SGHNT and CDR2 YYREEE come from the germline V gene (reference sequence). V trimming: 1 base; J trimming: 7 bases; junction bases outside the gene matches: 7. The length of the CDR3 is 14 residues. This CDR3 reads CASSLRQGYGEAFF. Written as DNA, the CDR3 is TGTGCCAGCAGCTTGAGACAGGGCTACGGTGAAGCTTTCTTT. The whole variable domain, filled in from reference TRBV5-4 and TRBJ1-1, reads ETGVTQSPTHLIKTRGQQVTLRCSSQSGHNTVSWYQQALGQGPQFIFQYYREEENGRGNFPPRFSGLQFPNYSSELNVNALELDDSALYLCASSLRQGYGEAFFGQGTRLTVV.

The chain links TRBV10-1 to TRBJ2-5; D unresolved. This CDR3 has 15 residues. Trimming stripped 2 bases from V and 5 bases from J, with 15 bases between. In germline, CDR1 is WNHNN, CDR2 SYGVQD (reference sequence). The CDR3 sequence is CASSEAVDTPETQYF. The CDR3 nucleotides are TGCGCCAGCAGTGAGGCGGTAGACACTCCGGAGACCCAGTACTTC.

As DNA, the CDR3 is TGTGCCAGCAGCCCGACTAGCGGGATTACCGGGGAGCTGTTTTTT. Translated: CASSPTSGITGELFF. The V call is TRBV7-8, the J call TRBJ2-2; 11 nucleotides agree with TRBD2. J lost 5 bases, V lost 5 bases, and 4 bases had no gene match. In germline, CDR1 is SGHVS, CDR2 FQNEAQ. The CDR3 contains 15 residues.

The rearrangement links TRBV10-2 to TRBJ1-3; no clear D. Trimming removed 5 bases at V and 2 bases at J, with 1 base between. Germline V gene lookup returns CDR1 WSHSY and CDR2 SAAADI. This CDR3 region has 11 residues. CDR3 sequence (DNA): TGCGCCAGCAGTCCTGGAAACACCATATATTTT. This encodes CASSPGNTIYF.